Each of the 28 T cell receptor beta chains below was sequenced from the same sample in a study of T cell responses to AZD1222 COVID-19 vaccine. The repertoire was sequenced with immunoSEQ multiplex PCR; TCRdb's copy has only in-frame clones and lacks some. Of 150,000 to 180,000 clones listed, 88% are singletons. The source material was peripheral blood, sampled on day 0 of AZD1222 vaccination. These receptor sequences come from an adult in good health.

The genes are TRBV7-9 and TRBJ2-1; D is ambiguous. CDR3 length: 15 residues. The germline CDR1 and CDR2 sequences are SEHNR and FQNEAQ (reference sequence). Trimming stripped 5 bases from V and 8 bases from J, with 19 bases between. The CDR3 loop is CASSPGQASKDEQFF. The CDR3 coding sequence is TGTGCCAGCAGCCCCGGCCAGGCTAGTAAGGATGAGCAGTTCTTC.

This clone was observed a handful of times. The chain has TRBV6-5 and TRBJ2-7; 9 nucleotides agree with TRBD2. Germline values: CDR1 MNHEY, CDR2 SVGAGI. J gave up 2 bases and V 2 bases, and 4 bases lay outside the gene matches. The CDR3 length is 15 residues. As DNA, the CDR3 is TGTGCCAGCAGTTACGCGGGGGGGAGCCCCTACGAGCAGTACTTC. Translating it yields CASSYAGGSPYEQYF.

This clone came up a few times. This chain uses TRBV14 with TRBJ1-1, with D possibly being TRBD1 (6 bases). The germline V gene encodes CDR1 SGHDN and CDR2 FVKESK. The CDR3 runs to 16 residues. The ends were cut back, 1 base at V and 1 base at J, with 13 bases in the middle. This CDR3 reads CASSQGDIPENTEAFF. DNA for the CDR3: TGTGCCAGCAGCCAAGGGGACATCCCGGAGAACACTGAAGCTTTCTTT.

The CDR3, as DNA: TGTGCCAGCAGCGCAGGGACAGGGGGTGGAGAGACCCAGTACTTC. It encodes CASSAGTGGGETQYF. The chain employs TRBV13 and TRBJ2-5; 11 positions match TRBD1. CDR1 PRHDT and CDR2 FYEKMQ come from the germline V gene (reference sequence). J gave up 4 bases and V 5 bases, and 6 bases lay outside the gene matches. The CDR3 length is 15 residues.

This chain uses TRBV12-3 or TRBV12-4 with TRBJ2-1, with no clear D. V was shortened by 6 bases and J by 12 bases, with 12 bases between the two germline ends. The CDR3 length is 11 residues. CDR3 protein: CASSRSLGQFF. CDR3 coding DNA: TGTGCCAGCAGCCGCTCTTTGGGGCAGTTCTTC.

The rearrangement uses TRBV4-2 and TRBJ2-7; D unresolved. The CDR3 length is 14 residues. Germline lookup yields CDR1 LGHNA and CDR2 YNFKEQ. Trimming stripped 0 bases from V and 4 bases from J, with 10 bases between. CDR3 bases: TGTGCCAGCAGCCAAGACGAGACTGGTTACGAGCAGTACTTC. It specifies CASSQDETGYEQYF.

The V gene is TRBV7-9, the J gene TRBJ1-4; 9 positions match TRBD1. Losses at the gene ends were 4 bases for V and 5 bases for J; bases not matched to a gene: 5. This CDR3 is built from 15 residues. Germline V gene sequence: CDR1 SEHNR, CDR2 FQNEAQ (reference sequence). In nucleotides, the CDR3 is TGTGCCAGCAGCTCTACCGGGACAGGGAATGAAAAACTGTTTTTT. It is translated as CASSSTGTGNEKLFF.

The chain's CDR3 is CASSLTRPDSPLHF. The CDR3 nucleotides are TGTGCCAGCAGCCTCACACGTCCGGATTCACCCCTCCACTTT. V is TRBV28 and J is TRBJ1-6; D gene uncertain. This CDR3 is built from 14 residues. V gave up 6 bases and J gave up 8 bases, with 14 bases separating them. CDR1 is MDHEN, CDR2 SYDVKM, per germline. The full variable domain, completed using reference TRBV28 and TRBJ1-6, is DVKVTQSSRYLVKRTGEKVFLECVQDMDHENMFWYRQDPGLGLRLIYFSYDVKMKEKGDIPEGYSVSREKKERFSLILESASTNQTSMYLCASSLTRPDSPLHFGNGTRLTVT.

The CDR3 region has the DNA TGTGCCAGTAGTACCAGCGCAAAAAACACCGGGGAGCTGTTTTTT. Its protein product is CASSTSAKNTGELFF. The rearrangement joins TRBV19 to TRBJ2-2; no reliable D call. Trimming removed 4 bases from V and 2 bases from J, with 11 bases in between. Germline V CDR1 and CDR2: LNHDA, SQIVND (reference sequence). There are 15 residues in the CDR3. Based on the CDR3 plus reference TRBV19 and TRBJ2-2, the full variable domain is DGGITQSPKYLFRKEGQNVTLSCEQNLNHDAMYWYRQDPGQGLRLIYYSQIVNDFQKGDIAEGYSVSREKKESFPLTVTSAQKNPTAFYLCASSTSAKNTGELFFGEGSRLTVL.

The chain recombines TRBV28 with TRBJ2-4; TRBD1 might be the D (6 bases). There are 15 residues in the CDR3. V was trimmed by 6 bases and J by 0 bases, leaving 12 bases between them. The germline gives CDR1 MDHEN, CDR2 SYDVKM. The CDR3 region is CASRLGGLAKNIQYF. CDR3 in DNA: TGTGCCAGCAGACTAGGGGGTTTAGCCAAAAACATTCAGTACTTC.

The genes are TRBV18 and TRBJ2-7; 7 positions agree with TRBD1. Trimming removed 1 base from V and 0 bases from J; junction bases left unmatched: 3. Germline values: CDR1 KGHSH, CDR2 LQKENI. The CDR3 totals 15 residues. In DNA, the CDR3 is TGTGCCAGCTCACCACTGACAGGGTCCTCCTACGAGCAGTACTTC. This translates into CASSPLTGSSYEQYF.

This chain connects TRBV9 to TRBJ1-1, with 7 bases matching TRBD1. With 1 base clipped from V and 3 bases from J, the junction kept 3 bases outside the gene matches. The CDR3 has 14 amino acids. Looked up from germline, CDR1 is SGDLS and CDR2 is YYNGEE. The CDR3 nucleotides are TGTGCCAGCAGCGTATCCAGGGGGGACACTGAAGCTTTCTTT. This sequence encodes CASSVSRGDTEAFF.

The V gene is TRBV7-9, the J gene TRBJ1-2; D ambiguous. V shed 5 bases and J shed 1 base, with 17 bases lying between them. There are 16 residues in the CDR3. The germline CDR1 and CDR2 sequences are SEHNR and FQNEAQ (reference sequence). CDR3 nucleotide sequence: TGTGCCAGCAGCCGCCCCGAGGGCGGACTTAACTATGGCTACACCTTC. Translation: CASSRPEGGLNYGYTF.

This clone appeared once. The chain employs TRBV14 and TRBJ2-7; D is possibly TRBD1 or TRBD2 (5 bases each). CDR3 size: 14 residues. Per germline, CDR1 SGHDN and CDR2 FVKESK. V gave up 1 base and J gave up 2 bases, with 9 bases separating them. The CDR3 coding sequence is TGTGCCAGCAGCCAAGTGCCGGGGCCCTACGAGCAGTACTTC. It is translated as CASSQVPGPYEQYF.

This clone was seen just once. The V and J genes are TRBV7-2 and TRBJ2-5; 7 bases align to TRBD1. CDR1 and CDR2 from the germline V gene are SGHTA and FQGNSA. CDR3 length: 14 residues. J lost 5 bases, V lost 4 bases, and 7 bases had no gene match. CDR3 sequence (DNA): TGTGCCAGCAGCTCTTCAGGGGGTCTGGAGACCCAGTACTTC. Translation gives CASSSSGGLETQYF.

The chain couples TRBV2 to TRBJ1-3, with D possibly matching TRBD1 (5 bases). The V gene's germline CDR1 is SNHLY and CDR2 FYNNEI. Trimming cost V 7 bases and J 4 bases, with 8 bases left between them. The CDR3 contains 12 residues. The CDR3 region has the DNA TGTGCCAGCACCCCAGGGGGAAACACCATATATTTT. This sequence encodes CASTPGGNTIYF.

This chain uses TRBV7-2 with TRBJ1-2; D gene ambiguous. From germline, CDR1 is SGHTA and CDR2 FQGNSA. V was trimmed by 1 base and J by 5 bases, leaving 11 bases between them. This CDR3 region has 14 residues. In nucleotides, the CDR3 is TGTGCCAGCAGCTTAGGCGAGGGCCCGTATGGCTACACCTTC. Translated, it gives CASSLGEGPYGYTF.

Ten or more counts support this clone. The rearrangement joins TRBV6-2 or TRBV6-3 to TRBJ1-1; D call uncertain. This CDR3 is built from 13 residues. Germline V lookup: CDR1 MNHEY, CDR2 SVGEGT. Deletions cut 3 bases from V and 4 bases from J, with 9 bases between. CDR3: CASSYRETTEAFF. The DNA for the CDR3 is TGTGCCAGCAGTTATCGGGAGACCACTGAAGCTTTCTTT.

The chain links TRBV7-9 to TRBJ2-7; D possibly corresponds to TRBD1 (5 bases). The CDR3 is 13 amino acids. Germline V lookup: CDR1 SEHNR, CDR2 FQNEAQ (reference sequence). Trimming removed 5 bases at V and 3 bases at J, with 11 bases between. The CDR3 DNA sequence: TGTGCCAGCAGCCCTAAAGGGGTCTACGAGCAGTACTTC. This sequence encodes CASSPKGVYEQYF. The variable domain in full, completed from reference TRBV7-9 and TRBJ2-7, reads DTGVSQNPRHKITKRGQNVTFRCDPISEHNRLYWYRQTLGQGPEFLTYFQNEAQLEKSRLLSDRFSAERPKGSFSTLEIQRTEQGDSAMYLCASSPKGVYEQYFGPGTRLTVT.

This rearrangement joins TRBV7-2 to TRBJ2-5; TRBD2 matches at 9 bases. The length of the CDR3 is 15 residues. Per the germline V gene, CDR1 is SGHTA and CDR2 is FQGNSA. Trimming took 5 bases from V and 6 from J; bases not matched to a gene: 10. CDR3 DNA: TGTGCCAGCAGCAAGGCCCTAGCGGGGACCCAGACCCAGTACTTC. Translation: CASSKALAGTQTQYF.

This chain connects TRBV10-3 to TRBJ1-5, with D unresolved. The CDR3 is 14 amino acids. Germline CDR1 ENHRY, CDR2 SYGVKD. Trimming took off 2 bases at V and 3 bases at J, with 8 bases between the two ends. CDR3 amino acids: CAISETELNQPQHF. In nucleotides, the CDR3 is TGTGCCATCAGTGAGACAGAACTCAATCAGCCCCAGCATTTT.

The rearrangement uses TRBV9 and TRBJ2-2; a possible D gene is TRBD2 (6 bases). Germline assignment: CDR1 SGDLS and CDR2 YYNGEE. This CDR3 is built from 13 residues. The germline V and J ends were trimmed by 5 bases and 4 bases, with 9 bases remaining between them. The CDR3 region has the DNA TGTGCCAGCAGACTTAGCGGCACCGGGGAGCTGTTTTTT. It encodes CASRLSGTGELFF.

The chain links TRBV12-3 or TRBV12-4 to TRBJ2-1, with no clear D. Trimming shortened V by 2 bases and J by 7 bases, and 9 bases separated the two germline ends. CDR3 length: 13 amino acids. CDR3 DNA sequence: TGTGCCAGCAGTTTATGGAGTGCTAATGAGCAGTTCTTC. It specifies CASSLWSANEQFF.

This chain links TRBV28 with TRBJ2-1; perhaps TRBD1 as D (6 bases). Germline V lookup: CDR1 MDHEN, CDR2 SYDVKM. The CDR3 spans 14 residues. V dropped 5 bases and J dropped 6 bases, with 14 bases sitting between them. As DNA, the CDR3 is TGTGCCAGCAGTCCCTCGAGGGGGATCAATGAGCAGTTCTTC. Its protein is CASSPSRGINEQFF.

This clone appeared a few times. The CDR3 is CASSSYTRAEAFF. The DNA of the CDR3 is TGTGCCAGCAGCTCTTACACGAGAGCTGAAGCTTTCTTT. The chain recombines TRBV7-2 with TRBJ1-1; D gene ambiguous. Between the trimmed V and J ends, which lost 4 bases and 6 bases, there was a span of 12 bases. This CDR3 spans 13 amino acids. CDR1 and CDR2 (germline): SGHTA, FQGNSA.

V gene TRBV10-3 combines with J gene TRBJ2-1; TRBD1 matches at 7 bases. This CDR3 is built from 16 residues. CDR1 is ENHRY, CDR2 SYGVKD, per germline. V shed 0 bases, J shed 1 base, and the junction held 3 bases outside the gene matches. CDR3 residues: CAISESLQGSYNEQFF. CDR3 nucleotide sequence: TGTGCCATCAGTGAGTCCCTACAGGGGTCCTACAATGAGCAGTTCTTC.

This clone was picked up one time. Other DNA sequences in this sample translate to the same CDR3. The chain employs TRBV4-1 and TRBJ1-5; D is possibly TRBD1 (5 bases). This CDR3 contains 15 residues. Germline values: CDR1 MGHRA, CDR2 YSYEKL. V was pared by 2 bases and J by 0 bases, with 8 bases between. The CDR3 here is CASSQRGISNQPQHF. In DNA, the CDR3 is TGCGCCAGCAGCCAAAGGGGCATTAGCAATCAGCCCCAGCATTTT.

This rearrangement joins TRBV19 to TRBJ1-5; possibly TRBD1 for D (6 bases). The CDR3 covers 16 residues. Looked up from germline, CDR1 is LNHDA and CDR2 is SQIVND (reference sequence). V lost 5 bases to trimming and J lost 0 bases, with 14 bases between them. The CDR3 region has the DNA TGTGCCAGTAGTTTCGGTGAGGGGGTTAGCAATCAGCCCCAGCATTTT. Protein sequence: CASSFGEGVSNQPQHF.